The 3 T cell receptor beta chains below were found in one sample sequenced in a study of prognosis after radiotherapy for stage I lung cancer. Genomic DNA provided the template from which TCR beta CDR3 was amplified by two-round multiplex PCR. Round one of PCR was performed, and it used primers specific to each TRBV and TRBJ gene. TCRdb reprocessed the multiplex PCR reads via MiXCR and lists one record per CDR3 protein. The data show nearly 25,000 distinct CDR3 sequences, about 40% seen once. This specimen was PBMCs, taken before or after stereotactic body radiation therapy (not recorded which). The receptors were sampled from a donor at least 50 years old with non-small cell lung cancer.

This clonotype was picked up many times. The V call is TRBV7-3, the J call TRBJ2-1; TRBD2 matches at 9 bases. After removal of 1 base from V and 10 bases from J, the junction contained 5 bases not matched to a gene. The CDR3 contains 14 residues. The germline V gene has CDR1 SGHTA and CDR2 FQGTGA. CDR3 sequence: CASSLMPSGEEQFF. CDR3 DNA: TGTGCCAGCAGCTTAATGCCTAGCGGGGAGGAGCAGTTCTTC. Complete variable domain (other parts from reference TRBV7-3 and TRBJ2-1): GAGVSQTPSNKVTEKGKYVELRCDPISGHTALYWYRQSLGQGPEFLIYFQGTGAADDSGLPNDRFFAVRPEGSVSTLKIQRTERGDSAVYLCASSLMPSGEEQFFGPGTRLTVL.

This clonotype is labeled as medium-sized. This sequence joins TRBV28 and TRBJ2-7, with 9 nucleotides matching TRBD2. This CDR3 region has 13 residues. J gave up 1 base and V 8 bases, and 3 bases lay outside the gene matches. In germline, CDR1 is MDHEN, CDR2 SYDVKM. The CDR3 spells CASGTSRSYEQYF. In DNA form, the CDR3 reads TGTGCCAGCGGGACTAGCCGGTCCTACGAGCAGTACTTC.

The CDR3: CASSSVQAYEQYF. CDR3 nucleotides: TGTGCCAGCAGCTCTGTACAAGCCTACGAGCAGTACTTC. The chain uses TRBV7-2 and TRBJ2-7; D unresolved. The CDR3 is 13 residues long. Looked up from germline, CDR1 is SGHTA and CDR2 is FQGNSA. The V gene lost 4 bases and the J gene lost 2 bases, with 9 bases spanning the gap.